One T cell receptor beta chain is described in this entry. Its target is unknown. CD4+ cells were split into CD45RA+ naive and CD45RA-negative memory subsets. Sequenced by immunoSEQ multiplex PCR; TCRdb stores in-frame clones only, minus some. The repertoire holds 2 million to 2.5 million clones, with 85% to 95% as singletons. The data originate from a study of shared clonotypes between healthy human individuals. Overall study: Researchers assigned three CD4 naive, three CD4 memory, two CD8 naive and one CD8 memory plate to each donor.

In germline, CDR1 is SGHAT, CDR2 FQDESV (reference sequence). V was pared by 1 base and J by 0 bases, with 0 bases of the junction left unmatched. CDR3 size: 15 residues. General study points: Even with large depth, rarefaction showed that sorted-subset sequencing was incomplete. A reduction in generation probabilities was seen for non-shared clonotypes relative to those shared by all four donors.

The source material was naive CD4+ T cells from PBMCs. Described subset: CD45RA+ positively selected. The TCR originated in a young man in good health. Some clones in this sample may be carry-over from other donors' samples. This sequence joins TRBV11-1 and TRBJ2-1, with 7 bases aligning to TRBD2. The CDR3 sequence is CASSLVAGSYNEQFF. DNA for the CDR3: TGTGCCAGCAGCTTAGTAGCGGGCTCCTACAATGAGCAGTTCTTC. The full variable domain, with the rest looked up from reference TRBV11-1 and TRBJ2-1, is EAEVAQSPRYKITEKSQAVAFWCDPISGHATLYWYRQILGQGPELLVQFQDESVVDDSQLPKDRFSAERLKGVDSTLKIQPAELGDSAMYLCASSLVAGSYNEQFFGPGTRLTVL.